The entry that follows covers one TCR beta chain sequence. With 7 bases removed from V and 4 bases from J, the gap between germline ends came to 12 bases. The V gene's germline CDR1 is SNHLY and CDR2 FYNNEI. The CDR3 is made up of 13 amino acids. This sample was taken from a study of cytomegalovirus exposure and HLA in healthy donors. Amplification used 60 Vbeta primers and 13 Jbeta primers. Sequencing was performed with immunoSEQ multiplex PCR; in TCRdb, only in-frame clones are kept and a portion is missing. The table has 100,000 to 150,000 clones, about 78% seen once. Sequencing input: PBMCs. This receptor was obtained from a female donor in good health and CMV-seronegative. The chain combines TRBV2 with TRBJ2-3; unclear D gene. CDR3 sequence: CASTSRGSDTQYF. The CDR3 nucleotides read TGTGCCAGCACGAGCCGAGGATCAGATACGCAGTATTTT.